The 15 T cell receptor beta chains reported below all come from one sample, sequenced in a study of blood T cell repertoires in COVID-19. TCRdb's copy holds only in-frame clones and misses some; the assay was immunoSEQ multiplex PCR. The sample includes roughly 53,000 clones, approximately 90% of them seen just once. The specimen was peripheral blood. The origin of the receptors is a human donor in a cohort sampled during active COVID-19.

This rearrangement joins TRBV19 to TRBJ2-1; weak D call: TRBD2 (6 bases). This CDR3 region has 11 residues. The V and J ends lost 6 bases and 10 bases respectively, with 10 bases between them. CDR1 LNHDA and CDR2 SQIVND come from the germline V gene (reference sequence). Written as DNA, the CDR3 is TGTGCCAGTAGACTAGCCCGAGAGCAGTTCTTC. Its protein product is CASRLAREQFF.

CDR3 sequence reads: CASSSREGVAVQYF. CDR3 DNA: TGTGCCAGCAGCTCGCGGGAAGGGGTTGCGGTGCAGTATTTT. The rearrangement links TRBV7-3 to TRBJ2-3, with D maybe TRBD2 (6 bases). The CDR3 contains 14 residues. Germline CDR1 reads SGHTA; CDR2 reads FQGTGA. Trimming stripped 4 bases from V and 11 bases from J, with 19 bases between.

The rearrangement links TRBV28 to TRBJ1-2, with D tentatively TRBD1 (6 bases). The V gene's germline CDR1 is MDHEN and CDR2 SYDVKM. V was clipped by 1 base and J by 4 bases, with 13 bases between them. This CDR3 contains 15 residues. CDR3 loop: CASSLSRGRGYGYTF. The CDR3 DNA reads as TGTGCCAGCAGTTTATCCCGGGGCAGGGGCTATGGCTACACCTTC.

This clone was seen only a few times. The CDR3 DNA sequence: TGTGCCAGCATGACGAAGCGGAGGGGCTACGAGCAGTACTTC. Translated: CASMTKRRGYEQYF. This chain links TRBV7-2 with TRBJ2-7, with a tentative D call TRBD2 (6 bases). Trimming left V 7 bases short and J 3 bases short, with 16 bases between. Germline V gene data show CDR1 as SGHTA and CDR2 as FQGNSA. The CDR3 has 14 residues.

The rearrangement uses TRBV5-1 and TRBJ2-5; 7 bases agree with TRBD1. Unmatched junction bases numbered 5, after V lost 0 bases and J lost 6 bases. The CDR3 runs to 14 residues. The germline CDR1 and CDR2 sequences are SGHRS and YFSETQ. CDR3 in amino acids: CASSLVGQIQTQYF. The CDR3 DNA sequence: TGCGCCAGCAGCTTGGTGGGACAGATACAGACCCAGTACTTC.

V usage is TRBV4-2 and J usage is TRBJ2-7, with D perhaps TRBD2 (7 bases). The V end was cut by 0 bases, the J end by 3 bases, with 15 bases between. This CDR3 region has 16 residues. CDR1 and CDR2 (germline): LGHNA, YNFKEQ. CDR3 nucleotide sequence: TGTGCCAGCAGCCAAGATCCCGGGGGGCAGTTCTACGAGCAGTACTTC. Protein product: CASSQDPGGQFYEQYF.

The gene calls are TRBV28 and TRBJ2-3, with TRBD2 matching over 10 bases. The V gene's germline CDR1 is MDHEN and CDR2 SYDVKM. J lost 0 bases, V lost 4 bases, and 4 bases had no gene match. CDR3 length: 16 amino acids. This CDR3 reads CASSSPTSGSTDTQYF. DNA for the CDR3: TGTGCCAGCAGTTCCCCGACTAGCGGGAGCACAGATACGCAGTATTTT.

This sequence joins TRBV7-3 and TRBJ1-5; 9 positions agree with TRBD1. The CDR3 runs to 19 residues. Germline CDR1 reads SGHTA; CDR2 reads FQGTGA. V was clipped by 5 bases and J by 2 bases; unmatched bases: 16. Here the CDR3 reads CASSKRGDRDPSGNQPQHF. The CDR3 nucleotides are TGTGCCAGCAGCAAAAGGGGGGACAGGGACCCTTCGGGCAATCAGCCCCAGCATTTT.

The V and J genes are TRBV10-3 and TRBJ2-2, with 12 bases identical to TRBD1. Germline V CDR1 and CDR2: ENHRY, SYGVKD. Unmatched junction bases numbered 8, after V lost 4 bases and J lost 5 bases. The CDR3 sequence is 17 residues long. The CDR3 bases are TGTGCCATCAGTGGAAACCGGGACAGGGGGCGGACCGGGGAGCTGTTTTTT. Protein: CAISGNRDRGRTGELFF.

The CDR3 region is CASSDSGKNIQYF. The DNA for the CDR3 is TGTGCCAGCAGTGACAGTGGCAAAAACATTCAGTACTTC. The J gene is TRBJ2-4, the V gene TRBV25-1; no reliable D call. Per germline, CDR1 MGHDK and CDR2 SYGVNS. Trimming stripped 3 bases from V and 3 bases from J, with 6 bases between. The CDR3 covers 13 residues. The full variable domain, with the rest looked up from reference TRBV25-1 and TRBJ2-4, is EADIYQTPRYLVIGTGKKITLECSQTMGHDKMYWYQQDPGMELHLIHYSYGVNSTEKGDLSSESTVSRIRTEHFPLTLESARPSHTSQYLCASSDSGKNIQYFGAGTRLSVL.

The chain carries TRBV30 and TRBJ1-3; possibly TRBD1 for D (5 bases). Trimming removed 0 bases from V and 4 bases from J, with 13 bases in between. Per germline, CDR1 GTSNPN and CDR2 SVGIG (reference sequence). The CDR3 has 15 residues. The DNA of the CDR3 is TGTGCCTGGAGTGTCGGCAGGGCGGCGGGAAACACCATATATTTT. This translates into CAWSVGRAAGNTIYF.

The V and J genes are TRBV6-6 and TRBJ1-5, with D possibly TRBD1 on 5 matching bases. CDR3 length: 16 residues. V shed 5 bases and J shed 1 base, with 15 bases lying between them. From germline, CDR1 is MNHNY and CDR2 SVGAGI (reference sequence). CDR3 protein: CASSPGYSGSNQPQHF. In DNA, the CDR3 is TGTGCCAGCAGTCCTGGTTACTCAGGGAGCAATCAGCCCCAGCATTTT.

The V call is TRBV14, the J call TRBJ1-3; maybe TRBD1 (6 bases). CDR1 and CDR2 (germline): SGHDN, FVKESK. The CDR3 is 16 residues long. Deletions cut 4 bases from V and 4 bases from J, with 17 bases between. The CDR3 protein is CASSPSWGLRGNTIYF. The CDR3 DNA follows: TGTGCCAGCAGCCCCAGCTGGGGGCTCAGGGGAAACACCATATATTTT.

This chain links TRBV11-2 with TRBJ2-2, with D possibly being TRBD2 (6 bases). Germline V CDR1 and CDR2: SGHAT, FQNNGV. V was pared by 4 bases and J by 6 bases, with 18 bases between. The CDR3 consists of 16 residues. DNA for the CDR3: TGTGCCAGCAGCTCCTACCGGGGTCGGAGGGCCGGGGAGCTGTTTTTT. The encoded protein is CASSSYRGRRAGELFF.

This clone came up a few times. The V call is TRBV5-4, the J call TRBJ1-6; TRBD1 aligns across 9 bases. This CDR3 comprises 14 residues. Germline V lookup: CDR1 SGHNT, CDR2 YYREEE (reference sequence). With V trimmed by 0 bases and J by 10 bases, 2 bases remained unmatched. The CDR3 spells CASSLGQGDSPLHF. For the CDR3, the DNA is TGTGCCAGCAGCTTGGGACAGGGGGACTCACCCCTCCACTTT.